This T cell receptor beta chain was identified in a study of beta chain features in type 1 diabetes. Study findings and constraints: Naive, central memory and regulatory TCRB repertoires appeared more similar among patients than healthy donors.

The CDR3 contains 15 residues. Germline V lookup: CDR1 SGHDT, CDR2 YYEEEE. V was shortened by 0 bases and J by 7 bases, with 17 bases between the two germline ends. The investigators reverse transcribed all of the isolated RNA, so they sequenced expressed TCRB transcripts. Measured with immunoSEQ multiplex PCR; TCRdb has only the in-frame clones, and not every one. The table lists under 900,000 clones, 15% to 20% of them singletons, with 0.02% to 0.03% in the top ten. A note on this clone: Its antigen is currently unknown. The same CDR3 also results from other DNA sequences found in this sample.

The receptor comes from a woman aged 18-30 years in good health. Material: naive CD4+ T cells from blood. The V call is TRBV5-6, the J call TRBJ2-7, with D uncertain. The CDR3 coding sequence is TGTGCCAGCAGCTTGGTTCAGGCTCTATCTGTGGAGCAGTACTTC. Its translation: CASSLVQALSVEQYF.